These T cell receptor beta chains were read from a single sample in a study of blood T cell repertoires in COVID-19. Profiling relied on immunoSEQ multiplex PCR, and the TCRdb table lists in-frame clones only, not all of them. The table includes about 300,000 clones, roughly 90% detected once. Specimen: PBMCs or T cells enriched from blood (not recorded which). The receptor source for this set is a woman aged 45-65 years who had been exposed to COVID-19. Both conserved end residues are part of each CDR3. D genes are given only for firm matches. Clone size is stated in some rows and not others, as once, few, many or a class when expanded.

j_call,v_call,d_call,clone_size,cdr3_nt,cdr3_aa
TRBJ1-1,TRBV23-1,NA,NA,TGCGCCAGCAGCCCTAGACAGTGCGTTTCTCCCACTGAAGCTTTCTTT,CASSPRQCVSPTEAFF
TRBJ2-1,TRBV29-1,NA,NA,TGCAGCGCCGAGACTAGCTCCTACAATGAGCAGTTCTTC,CSAETSSYNEQFF
TRBJ2-7,TRBV5-1,TRBD1,NA,TGCGCCAGCAGCCCTACTCTACAGGGGGCTTCCTACGAGCAGTACTTC,CASSPTLQGASYEQYF
TRBJ2-7,TRBV14,NA,NA,TGTGCCAGCAGCCAAGATCGAATTCCGGTGGACGAGCAGTACTTC,CASSQDRIPVDEQYF
TRBJ2-1,TRBV7-6,TRBD2,NA,TGTGCCAGCAGCCCCACCCCCGGGACTAGCGGAGACAATGAGCAGTTCTTC,CASSPTPGTSGDNEQFF
TRBJ1-3,TRBV28,NA,NA,TGTGCCAGCAGCCGTATCAGGGGCTCTGGAAACACCATATATTTT,CASSRIRGSGNTIYF
TRBJ2-2,TRBV5-8,TRBD1,NA,TGTGCCAGCTACCCCCGGGACAGGGGCGACACCGGGGAGCTGTTTTTT,CASYPRDRGDTGELFF
TRBJ2-3,TRBV9,NA,NA,TGTGCCAGCAGCGTAGCGGGACTTGAGACTGATACGCAGTATTTT,CASSVAGLETDTQYF
TRBJ1-1,TRBV27,NA,NA,TGTGCCATCCCTCTCCCCTTGAGGGCGCGGACTGAAGCTTTCTTT,CAIPLPLRARTEAFF
TRBJ2-1,TRBV2,TRBD1,NA,TGTGCCAGCTTACAGGGGGATGTATACAATGAGCAGTTCTTC,CASLQGDVYNEQFF
TRBJ1-4,TRBV30,TRBD1,once,TGTGCCTTGGGACAGGGGGTTCAACTTCATGAAAAACTGTTTTTT,CALGQGVQLHEKLFF
TRBJ1-5,TRBV10-1,TRBD1,NA,TGCGCCAGCGGCAACAGGGGTAATCAGCCCCAGCATTTT,CASGNRGNQPQHF
TRBJ1-1,TRBV29-1,NA,NA,TGCAGCACCCGGACAGATATCATTAGGGATGAAGCTTTCTTT,CSTRTDIIRDEAFF
TRBJ2-3,TRBV7-9,NA,NA,TGTGCCAGCAGCTTAACGGGAATCACAGATACGCAGTATTTT,CASSLTGITDTQYF
TRBJ2-2,TRBV6-1,NA,NA,TGTGCCAGCAGTGAGCCAGGAACGAACACCGGGGAGCTGTTTTTT,CASSEPGTNTGELFF
TRBJ2-7,TRBV3-1/TRBV3-2,NA,NA,TGTGCCAGCAGCAGTACCGGGACTGTAACCTACGAGCAGTACTTC,CASSSTGTVTYEQYF
TRBJ2-7,TRBV10-3,TRBD2,NA,TGTGCCATCAGTGAGTCTTCTAGCGGGGGGTCCTACGAGCAGTACTTC,CAISESSSGGSYEQYF
TRBJ2-1,TRBV10-3,NA,few,TGTGCCATCAGTGATCAACTAGCCTATGAGCAGTTCTTC,CAISDQLAYEQFF
TRBJ2-7,TRBV6-5,NA,NA,TGTGCCAGCAGTTACTCGAGTCCACCCTCCTACGAGCAGTACTTC,CASSYSSPPSYEQYF
TRBJ1-1,TRBV6-1,NA,NA,TGTGCCAGCAGTGAGCGGCAGTTGAACACTGAAGCTTTCTTT,CASSERQLNTEAFF
TRBJ1-6,TRBV7-2,TRBD1,NA,TGTGCCAGCAGCCAGGGACAGACCATCGAGAGCTCCTATAATTCACCCCTCCACTTT,CASSQGQTIESSYNSPLHF
TRBJ2-7,TRBV7-8,NA,NA,TGTGCCAGCAGCTTTTCTAGTCTCTACGAGCAGTACTTC,CASSFSSLYEQYF